This TCR delta chain emerged from a study of gammadelta T cells in human blood. This clone is large by share. CDR3 length equals 16 residues. Germline assignment: CDR1 TSWWSYY and CDR2 QGS. V was cut by 0 bases and J by 3 bases, with 14 bases left in between. TCRdb fed the RT-PCR reads into CATT to redo clone calling. The repertoire holds fewer than 2,000 delta-chain clones, with approximately 8.8% as singletons. V gene TRDV1 combines with J gene TRDJ1; D call uncertain. The specimen was non-Vgamma9Vdelta2 gamma-delta T cells from infant blood. The TCR originated in a human donor. The CDR3 DNA is TGTGCTCTTGGGGAACTAGGACCGAGGTATTCCGATAAACTCATCTTT. As protein: CALGELGPRYSDKLIF.